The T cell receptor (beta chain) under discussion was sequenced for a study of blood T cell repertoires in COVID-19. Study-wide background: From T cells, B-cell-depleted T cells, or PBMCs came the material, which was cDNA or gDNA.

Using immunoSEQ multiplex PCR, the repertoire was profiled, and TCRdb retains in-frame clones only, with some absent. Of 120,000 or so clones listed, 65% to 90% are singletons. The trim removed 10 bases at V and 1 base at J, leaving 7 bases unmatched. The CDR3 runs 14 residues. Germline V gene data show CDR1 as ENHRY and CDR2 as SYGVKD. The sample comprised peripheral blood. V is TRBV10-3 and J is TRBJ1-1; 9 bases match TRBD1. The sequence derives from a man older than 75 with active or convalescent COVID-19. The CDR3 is CASGWGQGNTEAFF. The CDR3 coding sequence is TGTGCCAGCGGATGGGGACAGGGGAACACTGAAGCTTTCTTT.